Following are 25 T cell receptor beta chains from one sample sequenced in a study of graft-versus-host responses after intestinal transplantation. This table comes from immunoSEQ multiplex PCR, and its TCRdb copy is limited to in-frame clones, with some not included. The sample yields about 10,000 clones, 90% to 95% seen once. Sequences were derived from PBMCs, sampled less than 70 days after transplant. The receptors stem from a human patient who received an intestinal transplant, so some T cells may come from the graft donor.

CDR3 bases: TGTGCCAGCAGCCGACTAGGGTTGGTCTACGAGCAGTACTTC. This encodes CASSRLGLVYEQYF. The chain has TRBV14 and TRBJ2-7; the D gene is possibly TRBD2 (6 bases). The CDR3 loop spans 14 amino acids. Germline CDR1 SGHDN, CDR2 FVKESK. With 4 bases removed from V and 3 bases from J, the gap between germline ends came to 13 bases.

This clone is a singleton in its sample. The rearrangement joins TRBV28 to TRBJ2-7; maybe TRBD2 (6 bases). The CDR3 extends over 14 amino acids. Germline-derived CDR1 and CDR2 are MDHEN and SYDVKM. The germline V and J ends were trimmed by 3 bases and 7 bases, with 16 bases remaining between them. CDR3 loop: CASSLVGEAREQYF. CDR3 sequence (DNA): TGTGCCAGCAGTTTGGTCGGGGAGGCGCGGGAGCAGTACTTC.

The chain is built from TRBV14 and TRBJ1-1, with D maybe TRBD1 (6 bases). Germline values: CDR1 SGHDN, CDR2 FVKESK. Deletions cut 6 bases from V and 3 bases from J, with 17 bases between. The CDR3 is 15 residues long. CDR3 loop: CASSSLGGLDTEAFF. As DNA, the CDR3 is TGTGCCAGCAGTTCCCTAGGGGGGTTGGACACTGAAGCTTTCTTT.

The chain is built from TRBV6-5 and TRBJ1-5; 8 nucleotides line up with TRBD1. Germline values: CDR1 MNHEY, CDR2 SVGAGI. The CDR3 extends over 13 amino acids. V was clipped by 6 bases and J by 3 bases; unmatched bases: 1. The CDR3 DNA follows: TGTGCCAGCAGGGACAGGGTCAATCAGCCCCAGCATTTT. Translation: CASRDRVNQPQHF.

CDR3 sequence (DNA): TGCAGCGCGGGGGCGGCGGAGGGTAACTATGGCTACACCTTC. It codes for CSAGAAEGNYGYTF. V and J are TRBV29-1 and TRBJ1-2; possible D gene TRBD1, 6 bases. The germline V gene has CDR1 SQVTM and CDR2 ANQGSEA. V dropped 7 bases and J dropped 1 base, with 16 bases sitting between them. The CDR3 consists of 14 residues.

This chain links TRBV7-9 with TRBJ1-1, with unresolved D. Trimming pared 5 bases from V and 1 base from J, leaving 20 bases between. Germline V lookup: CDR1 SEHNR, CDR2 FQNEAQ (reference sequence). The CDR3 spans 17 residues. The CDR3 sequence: CASSVSPTKGQNTEAFF. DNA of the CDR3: TGTGCCAGCAGCGTATCACCGACAAAAGGGCAGAACACTGAAGCTTTCTTT.

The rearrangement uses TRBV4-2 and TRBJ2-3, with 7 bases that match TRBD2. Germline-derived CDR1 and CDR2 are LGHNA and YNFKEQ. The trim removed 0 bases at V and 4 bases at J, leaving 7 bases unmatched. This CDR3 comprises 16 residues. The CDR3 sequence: CASSQEGSGLADTQYF. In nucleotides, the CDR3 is TGTGCCAGCAGCCAAGAGGGTAGCGGGCTTGCAGATACGCAGTATTTT.

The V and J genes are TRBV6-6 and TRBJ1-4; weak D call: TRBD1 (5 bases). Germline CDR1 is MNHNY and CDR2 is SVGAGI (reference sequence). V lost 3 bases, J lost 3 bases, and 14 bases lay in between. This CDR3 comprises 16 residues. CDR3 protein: CASSYVAGRANEKLFF. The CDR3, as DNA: TGTGCCAGCAGTTATGTTGCAGGGAGGGCTAATGAAAAACTGTTTTTT.

DNA of the CDR3: TGTGCCAGCAGTACCGGTAGGACCAACTATGGCTACACCTTC. This codes for CASSTGRTNYGYTF. The chain links TRBV28 to TRBJ1-2; D not resolved. Trimming shortened V by 5 bases and J by 2 bases, and 12 bases separated the two germline ends. CDR1 and CDR2 from the germline V gene are MDHEN and SYDVKM. The CDR3 totals 14 residues.

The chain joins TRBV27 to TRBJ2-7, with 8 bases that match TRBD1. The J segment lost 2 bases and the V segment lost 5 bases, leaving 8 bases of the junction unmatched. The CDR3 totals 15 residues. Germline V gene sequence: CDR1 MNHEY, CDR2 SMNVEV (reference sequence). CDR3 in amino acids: CASSPVRDRPYEQYF. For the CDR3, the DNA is TGTGCCAGCAGTCCAGTCCGGGACAGGCCCTACGAGCAGTACTTC.

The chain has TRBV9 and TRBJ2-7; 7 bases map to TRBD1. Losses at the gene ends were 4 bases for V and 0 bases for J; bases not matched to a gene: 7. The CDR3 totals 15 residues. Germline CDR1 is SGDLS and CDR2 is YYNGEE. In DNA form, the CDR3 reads TGTGCCAGCAGCCGGGGACAGTTAGACTCCTACGAGCAGTACTTC. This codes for CASSRGQLDSYEQYF.

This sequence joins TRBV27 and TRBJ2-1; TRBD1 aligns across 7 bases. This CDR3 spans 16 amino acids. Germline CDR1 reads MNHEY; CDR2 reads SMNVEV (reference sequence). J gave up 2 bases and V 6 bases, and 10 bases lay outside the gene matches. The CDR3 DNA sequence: TGTGCCAGCAGACTTGGGACAGTTTTGACCTACAATGAGCAGTTCTTC. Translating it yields CASRLGTVLTYNEQFF.

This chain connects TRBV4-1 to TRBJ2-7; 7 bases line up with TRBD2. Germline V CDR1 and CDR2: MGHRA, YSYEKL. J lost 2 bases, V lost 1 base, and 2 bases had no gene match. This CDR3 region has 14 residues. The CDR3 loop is CASSQVSGTYEQYF. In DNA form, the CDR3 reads TGCGCCAGCAGCCAAGTGAGCGGGACCTACGAGCAGTACTTC.

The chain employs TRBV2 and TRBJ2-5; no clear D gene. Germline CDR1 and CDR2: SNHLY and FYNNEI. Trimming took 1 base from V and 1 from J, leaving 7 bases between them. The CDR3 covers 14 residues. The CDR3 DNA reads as TGTGCCAGCAGTGAAGAGGGCATCCAAGAGACCCAGTACTTC. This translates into CASSEEGIQETQYF.

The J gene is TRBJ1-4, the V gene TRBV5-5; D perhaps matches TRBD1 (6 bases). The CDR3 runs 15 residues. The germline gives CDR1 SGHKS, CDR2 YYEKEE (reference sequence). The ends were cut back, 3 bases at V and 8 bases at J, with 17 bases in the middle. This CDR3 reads CASSSLTGRGEKLFF. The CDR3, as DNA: TGTGCCAGCAGCTCATTGACAGGCCGAGGGGAAAAACTGTTTTTT. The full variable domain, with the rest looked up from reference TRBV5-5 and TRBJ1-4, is DAGVTQSPTHLIKTRGQQVTLRCSPISGHKSVSWYQQVLGQGPQFIFQYYEKEERGRGNFPDRFSARQFPNYSSELNVNALLLGDSALYLCASSSLTGRGEKLFFGSGTQLSVL.

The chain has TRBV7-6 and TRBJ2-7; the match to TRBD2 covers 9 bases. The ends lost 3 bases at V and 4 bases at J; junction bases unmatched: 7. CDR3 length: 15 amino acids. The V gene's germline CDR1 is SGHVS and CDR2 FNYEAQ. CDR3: CASSLASGNEYEQYF. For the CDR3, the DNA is TGTGCCAGCAGCTTGGCTAGCGGGAATGAGTACGAGCAGTACTTC.

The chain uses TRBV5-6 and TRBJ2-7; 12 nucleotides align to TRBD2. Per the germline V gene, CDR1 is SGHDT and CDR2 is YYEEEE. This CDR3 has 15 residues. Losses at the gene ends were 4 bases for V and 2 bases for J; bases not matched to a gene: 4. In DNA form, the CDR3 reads TGTGCCAGCAGCCACAGACTAGCGGGAGCCTACGAGCAGTACTTC. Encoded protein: CASSHRLAGAYEQYF. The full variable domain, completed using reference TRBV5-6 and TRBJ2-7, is DAGVTQSPTHLIKTRGQQVTLRCSPKSGHDTVSWYQQALGQGPQFIFQYYEEEERQRGNFPDRFSGHQFPNYSSELNVNALLLGDSALYLCASSHRLAGAYEQYFGPGTRLTVT.

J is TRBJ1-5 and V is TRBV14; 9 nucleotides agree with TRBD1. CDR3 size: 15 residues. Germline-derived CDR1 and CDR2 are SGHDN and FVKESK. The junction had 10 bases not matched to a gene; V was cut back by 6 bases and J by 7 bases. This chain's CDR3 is CASRLTQGAGQPQHF. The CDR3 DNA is TGTGCCAGCAGACTTACACAGGGGGCCGGACAGCCCCAGCATTTT.

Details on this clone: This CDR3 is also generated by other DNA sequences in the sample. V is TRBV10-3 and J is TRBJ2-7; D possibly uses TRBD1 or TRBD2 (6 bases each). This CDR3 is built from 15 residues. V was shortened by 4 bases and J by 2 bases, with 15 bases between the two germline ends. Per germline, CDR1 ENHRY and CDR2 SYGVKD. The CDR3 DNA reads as TGTGCCATCAGTGGGTCGGGGGCCTCTCCCTACGAGCAGTACTTC. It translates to CAISGSGASPYEQYF.

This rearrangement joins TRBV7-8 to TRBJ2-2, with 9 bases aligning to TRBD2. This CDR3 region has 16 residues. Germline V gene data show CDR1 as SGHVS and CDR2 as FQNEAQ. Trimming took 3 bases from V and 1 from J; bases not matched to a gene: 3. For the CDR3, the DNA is TGTGCCAGCAGCTTGGCGGGAGGGATGAACACCGGGGAGCTGTTTTTT. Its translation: CASSLAGGMNTGELFF.

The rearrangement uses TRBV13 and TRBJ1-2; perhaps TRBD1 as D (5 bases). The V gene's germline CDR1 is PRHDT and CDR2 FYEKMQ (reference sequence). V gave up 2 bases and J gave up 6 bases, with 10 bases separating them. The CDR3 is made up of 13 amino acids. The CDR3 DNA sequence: TGTGCCAGCAGCTTAAGAATAGGGGATGGCTACACCTTC. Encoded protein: CASSLRIGDGYTF.

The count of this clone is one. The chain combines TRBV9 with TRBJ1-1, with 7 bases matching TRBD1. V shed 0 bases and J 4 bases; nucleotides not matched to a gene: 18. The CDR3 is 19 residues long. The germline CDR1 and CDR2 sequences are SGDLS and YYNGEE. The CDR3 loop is CASSVGSSLQGRRGTEAFF. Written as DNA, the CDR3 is TGTGCCAGCAGCGTAGGGTCCAGCTTACAGGGGCGGCGGGGCACTGAAGCTTTCTTT.

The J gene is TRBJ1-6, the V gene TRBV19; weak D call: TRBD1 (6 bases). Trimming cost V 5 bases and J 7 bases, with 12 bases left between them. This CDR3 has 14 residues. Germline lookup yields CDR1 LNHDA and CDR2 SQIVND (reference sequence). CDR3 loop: CASSGTGSNSPLHF. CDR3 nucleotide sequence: TGTGCCAGTAGTGGAACAGGGAGCAATTCACCCCTCCACTTT.

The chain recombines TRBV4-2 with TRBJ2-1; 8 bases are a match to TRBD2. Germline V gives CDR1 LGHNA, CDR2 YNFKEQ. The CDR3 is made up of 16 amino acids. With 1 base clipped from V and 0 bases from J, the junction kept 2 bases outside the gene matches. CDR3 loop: CASSQVAGTSYNEQFF. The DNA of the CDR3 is TGTGCCAGCAGCCAAGTAGCGGGGACCTCCTACAATGAGCAGTTCTTC.

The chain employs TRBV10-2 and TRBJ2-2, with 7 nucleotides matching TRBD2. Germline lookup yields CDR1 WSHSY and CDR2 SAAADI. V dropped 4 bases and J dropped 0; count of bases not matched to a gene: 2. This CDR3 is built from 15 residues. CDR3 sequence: CASSGLAPNTGELFF. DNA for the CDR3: TGCGCCAGCAGTGGACTAGCCCCGAACACCGGGGAGCTGTTTTTT.